The clone carrying this T cell receptor (beta chain) was found many times. Antigen unknown. In making TCR cDNA, 5'RACE template switching added a universal primer site and UMIs to it. Using its own MiXCR run on the 5' RACE reads, TCRdb lists one record per CDR3 protein. The sample lists 200,000 to 300,000 distinct CDR3 sequences, less than 8.5% seen once, with approximately 0.85% in the top ten. The germline gives CDR1 GTSNPN, CDR2 SVGIG (reference sequence). The CDR3 loop spans 14 amino acids. J was trimmed by 2 bases and V by 8 bases; bases with no gene match: 9. This specimen belongs to a study of T cells after yellow fever vaccination. Findings and caveats of the study: Subsequent to the booster, the majority of primary-vaccination clones reappeared (around 96% CD4, more than 70% CD8). Sorted repertoires could include abundant contaminating clonotypes from bulk cells. CD4 and CD8 compartments shared a small share of clonotypes.

The sample in question was CD4+ T cells sorted from PBMCs, obtained 15 days after the yellow fever booster vaccination. The sequence was collected from a man aged 30 to 39 who received the YFV17D yellow fever vaccine. The rearrangement joins TRBV30 to TRBJ2-1; TRBD2 matches at 7 bases. The CDR3 region is CARKAGLTYNEQFF. The CDR3 bases are TGTGCCAGGAAAGCGGGACTTACCTACAATGAGCAGTTCTTC.